This is a list of T cell receptor beta chains from one sample in a study of shared clonotypes between healthy human individuals. TCRdb keeps only in-frame clones here, not all; method: immunoSEQ multiplex PCR. The sample lists about 600,000 clones, about 98% seen once, with more than 0.3% in the top ten. Sequencing was carried out using naive CD8+ T cells sorted from blood. The receptors shown here come from a man younger than 40 in good health. Each CDR3 is given with its conserved first and last residue. Expanded clones get a size class; other rows say once, few or many, or leave the size out.

TRBV6-1,TRBJ2-7,-,CASSAASGAYEQYF
TRBV27,TRBJ2-1,-,CASSLLSRRGGMPSYNEQFF
TRBV7-9,TRBJ2-5,-,CASSFPNQETQYF
TRBV6-5,TRBJ2-7,-,CASSYVDSYEQYF
TRBV6-5,TRBJ2-2,-,CASSYSMGWNTGELFF
TRBV5-4,TRBJ2-2,-,CASSPIAGTNTGELFF
TRBV6-5,TRBJ2-3,-,CASSYGGPSTDTQYF
TRBV7-2,TRBJ2-2,-,CASSLVTAGGGSTGELFF
TRBV27,TRBJ2-3,-,CASSFLGTGSETDTQYF
TRBV29-1,TRBJ2-1,-,CSVEAGSYNEQFF
TRBV30,TRBJ1-1,-,CAWRVLGNTEAFF
TRBV27,TRBJ2-2,-,CASSFGTGATGELFF
TRBV11-2,TRBJ1-1,-,CASTLRESNEAFF
TRBV28,TRBJ2-7,-,CASSLGADPYEQYF
TRBV18,TRBJ1-1,few,CASSAGLEGTEAFF
TRBV6-5,TRBJ2-5,-,CASSYSIAGQETQYF
TRBV19,TRBJ1-5,-,CASSIMSGDQPQHF
TRBV7-6,TRBJ1-1,-,CASSLTTGTIPEAFF
TRBV27,TRBJ1-4,once,CASSSTIGSNEKLFF
TRBV11-2,TRBJ2-3,-,CASSLGPLDTQYF
TRBV18,TRBJ2-1,-,CASSPQGAPYNEQFF
TRBV30,TRBJ2-7,-,CAGADNSYEQYF
TRBV4-1,TRBJ1-2,-,CASSQYPGDYGYTF
TRBV6-1,TRBJ2-7,-,CASKGTGLYEQYF
TRBV5-1,TRBJ1-5,-,CASSPGISGANQPQHF
TRBV14,TRBJ2-1,once,CASSQLAGGWNEQFF
TRBV27,TRBJ1-2,-,CASSLQQGPYGYTF
TRBV5-4,TRBJ2-1,-,CASSDGLADYNEQFF
TRBV6-5,TRBJ2-7,-,CASSVLAGENEQYF
TRBV2,TRBJ2-5,few,CASSETRDRDEETQYF
TRBV7-6,TRBJ2-7,-,CASSLGPDTAYEQYF
TRBV7-9,TRBJ2-1,-,CASSFRDRHDEQFF
TRBV7-9,TRBJ1-5,-,CASSFESNQPQHF
TRBV9,TRBJ2-7,-,CASSGDWTDEQYF